The rows below give T cell receptor beta chains drawn from one sample of a study of cytomegalovirus exposure and HLA in healthy donors. Clones were read by immunoSEQ multiplex PCR, and TCRdb kept only the in-frame ones, dropping some. Here the sample spans about 180,000 clones, 75% being singletons. The sample comprised PBMCs. The receptors were sampled from a male donor in good health and CMV-seronegative. Both conserved end residues are part of each CDR3. Fields, in order: V gene, J gene, CDR3 length, clone size, D gene, CDR3 protein, CDR3 DNA. D genes are given only for firm matches. Not all rows give a size; the values are once, few, many and, for expanded clones, a class.

TRBV13,TRBJ2-7,14,.,TRBD2,CASSSGRDTYEQYF,TGTGCCAGCAGTAGCGGGAGGGACACCTACGAGCAGTACTTC
TRBV6-6,TRBJ1-2,13,.,.,CASSPSTNYGYTF,TGTGCCAGCAGTCCGAGTACTAACTATGGCTACACCTTC
TRBV7-9,TRBJ2-1,13,.,.,CASSLTSLNEQFF,TGTGCCAGCAGCTTAACTAGTCTCAATGAGCAGTTCTTC
TRBV6-6,TRBJ2-5,14,.,.,CASSYIRDAETQYF,TGTGCCAGCAGTTACATCCGGGATGCAGAGACCCAGTACTTC
TRBV19,TRBJ2-2,16,.,TRBD2,CASSIEGTSFTRELFF,TGTGCCAGTAGTATAGAGGGGACTAGCTTCACCCGGGAGCTGTTTTTT
TRBV6-1,TRBJ1-5,14,once,.,CASSEAVRGQPQHF,TGTGCCAGCAGTGAAGCGGTCAGGGGCCAGCCCCAGCATTTT
TRBV6-5,TRBJ2-1,16,.,.,CASSYSGSGSYNEQFF,TGTGCCAGCAGTTACTCTGGGAGCGGATCCTACAATGAGCAGTTCTTC
TRBV28,TRBJ1-5,14,.,TRBD1,CASIQDRVNQPQHF,TGTGCCAGCATCCAGGACAGGGTTAATCAGCCCCAGCATTTT
TRBV28,TRBJ1-5,13,.,.,CASTRDSNQPQHF,TGTGCCAGCACGAGGGATAGCAATCAGCCCCAGCATTTT
TRBV6-1,TRBJ1-5,13,.,TRBD1,CATTGGSTQPQHF,TGTGCCACGACAGGGGGCTCCACCCAGCCCCAGCATTTT
TRBV9,TRBJ1-6,17,.,.,CASSATHSSSYNSPLHF,TGTGCCAGCAGCGCTACTCACTCGAGCTCCTATAATTCACCCCTCCACTTT
TRBV11-2,TRBJ2-3,17,.,TRBD2,CASSLWASGIGGDTQYF,TGTGCCAGCAGCTTATGGGCTAGCGGGATAGGGGGAGATACGCAGTATTTT
TRBV27,TRBJ1-5,14,.,.,CASSLVRGTQPQHF,TGTGCCAGCAGTTTAGTTAGGGGGACTCAGCCCCAGCATTTT